These T cell receptor beta chains were read from a single sample in a study of CD8+ T cells in alopecia areata. The method was immunoSEQ multiplex PCR; TCRdb's version includes in-frame clones alone and lacks a portion of them. The data show around 200,000 clones, about three fifths seen once. This sample comprised CD8+ T cells sorted from blood, obtained at week 24, from a patient treated with tofacitinib. The receptors shown here come from a human donor with alopecia areata. The CDR3 runs from the conserved cysteine through the conserved F or W. A D gene is named only where the DNA matches it firmly. For some rows the clone size is stated as once, few or many, or as a class when expanded; others skip it.

clone_size,d_call,j_call,v_call,cdr3_aa,cdr3_nt
NA,NA,TRBJ1-1,TRBV6-5,CASSYGTEAFF,TGTGCCAGCAGTTACGGGACTGAAGCTTTCTTT
NA,NA,TRBJ2-1,TRBV2,CASSEDRTQFF,TGTGCCAGCAGTGAAGATAGAACGCAGTTCTTC
NA,TRBD1,TRBJ2-1,TRBV4-1,CASSQGGQGKQFF,TGCGCCAGCAGCCAGGGGGGACAGGGAAAACAGTTCTTC
few,NA,TRBJ2-3,TRBV7-9,CASSLGTEGDTQYF,TGTGCCAGCAGCCTGGGGACCGAAGGGGATACGCAGTATTTT
NA,NA,TRBJ2-3,TRBV13,CASSFPEVGTDTQYF,TGTGCCAGCAGCTTTCCCGAGGTGGGCACAGATACGCAGTATTTT
NA,TRBD2,TRBJ2-1,TRBV5-1,CASRFSGEGNEQFF,TGCGCCAGCAGGTTCAGCGGGGAGGGCAATGAGCAGTTCTTC
few,NA,TRBJ2-3,TRBV2,CAGTRDTQYF,TGTGCCGGTACAAGAGATACGCAGTATTTT
few,TRBD1,TRBJ2-3,TRBV7-8,CASSLARQGVASTDTQYF,TGTGCCAGCAGCTTAGCCCGACAGGGGGTGGCTAGCACAGATACGCAGTATTTT
NA,TRBD1,TRBJ1-1,TRBV30,CAWSPGTGGAGTEAFF,TGTGCCTGGAGTCCGGGGACAGGGGGCGCCGGGACTGAAGCTTTCTTT
NA,TRBD1,TRBJ1-5,TRBV30,CAWDKIYRQGARSNQPQHF,TGTGCCTGGGACAAAATATATCGACAGGGGGCGCGTAGCAATCAGCCCCAGCATTTT
many,NA,TRBJ1-6,TRBV5-1,CASSLSTYNSPLHF,TGCGCCAGCAGCTTGAGCACTTATAATTCACCCCTCCACTTT
NA,TRBD1,TRBJ2-1,TRBV19,CASSSPTGGNYNEQFF,TGTGCCAGTAGTAGTCCGACAGGGGGCAACTACAATGAGCAGTTCTTC
NA,NA,TRBJ2-3,TRBV25-1,CASSEVTDTDTQYF,TGTGCCAGCAGTGAGGTTACCGACACAGATACGCAGTATTTT
NA,NA,TRBJ2-5,TRBV6-5,CASSPVLAEETQYF,TGTGCCAGCAGCCCGGTTCTAGCCGAAGAGACCCAGTACTTC
few,TRBD1,TRBJ2-5,TRBV6-6,CASNNRGQETQYF,TGTGCCAGCAATAACAGGGGACAAGAGACCCAGTACTTC
NA,NA,TRBJ1-1,TRBV5-1,CASSRGGNTEAFF,TGCGCCAGCAGCCGGGGAGGTAACACTGAAGCTTTCTTT
few,TRBD1,TRBJ2-1,TRBV13,CASTPYPRTGEQFF,TGTGCCAGCACCCCATATCCCCGGACAGGAGAGCAGTTCTTC
few,NA,TRBJ1-3,TRBV7-9,CASSLTTVTSGNTIYF,TGTGCCAGCAGCTTAACGACAGTCACCTCTGGAAACACCATATATTTT
few,NA,TRBJ2-1,TRBV30,CAWRVDGNNEQFF,TGTGCCTGGAGGGTTGACGGTAACAATGAGCAGTTCTTC
NA,NA,TRBJ1-1,TRBV6-5,CASHLGGNTEAFF,TGTGCCAGTCATTTGGGCGGGAACACTGAAGCTTTCTTT